The clone carrying this T cell receptor (beta chain) has just one count. Its antigen is undetermined. Naive CD8 cells lacked CD45RO and underwent positive selection for CCR7, leaving out terminally differentiated effector memory CD45RA+ cells. This record belongs to a study of shared clonotypes between healthy human individuals. Genomic DNA of each subset was evenly split across several immunoSEQ plates. The assay was immunoSEQ multiplex PCR, and TCRdb's table has in-frame clones only and misses some. The sample includes approximately 1.9 million clones, 93% of them seen just once. Study outcomes and limitations: Large depth notwithstanding, sorted-subset sequencing proved incomplete by rarefaction.

This TCR was sampled from a man between 18 and 29 years old in good health. Some clones in this sample may be carry-over from other donors' samples. Sample: naive CD8+ T cells from PBMCs.

The CDR3, as DNA: TGCGCCAGCAGCCCACGGGGACAGGGCGGGGAGCTGTTTTTT. Translating gives CASSPRGQGGELFF. This sequence joins TRBV4-1 and TRBJ2-2, with TRBD1 identical over 9 bases. The CDR3 totals 14 residues. Per germline, CDR1 MGHRA and CDR2 YSYEKL. The V segment lost 4 bases and the J segment 7 bases; nucleotides outside the gene matches: 4.